This TCR beta chain was recorded in a study of blood T cell repertoires in COVID-19 (dated by TCRdb to 2020 to 2021). With regard to the full study: Samples from collaborators originated in the United States, Italy and Spain and spanned both the acute and convalescent phases of COVID-19. Samples came from the ongoing ImmuneRACE study (first 160 participants) plus 1,254 subjects from 6 global collaborators. The repertoires were released in a freely available public database intended as a resource for research on the immune response to SARS-CoV-2. The material from the prospective study consisted of cDNA or gDNA derived from T cells, B-cell-depleted T cells, or PBMCs. Where available, HLA class I and class II types were obtained from metadata supplied by the sample provider rather than from assay-based typing. The dataset comprised deeply sampled blood TCRbeta repertoires from subjects exposed to, actively infected with, or recovered from COVID-19. Nearly every sample came with metadata listing a de-identified subject ID, COVID-19 status, age in years and sex. The research as a whole found: The quantity of clinical and demographic metadata differed by source and by participant and was supplied without curation.

The immunoSEQ Assay, a bias-controlled multiplex PCR, was used to amplify TCRbeta CDR3 regions from genomic DNA. Per the source publication's procedure: Within the assay, amplification of reference gene primers was used to estimate how many nucleated cells each sample contained. To quantify the absolute abundance of each unique TCRbeta CDR3 rearrangement, sequence reads were collapsed and filtered. For each sample, productive Simpson clonality was calculated as the square root of Simpson's diversity index across productive rearrangements. As stored in TCRdb, this immuneACCESS dataset retains in-frame rearrangements with V and J assigned. A fraction of the clones does not appear; measured against another copy, unresolved V genes explain less than half of the discrepancy, and the remainder lacks a known reason. Clonal size and the V and J genes are those of that table, whereas D and trimming came from the DNA. This sample holds around 210,000 clones; 80% to 90% were observed only once. Around 1.5% of the sample is in the top ten clones.

This clone was seen a few times. Its cognate antigen has yet to be identified. Nothing much larger sits one base from this clone, and base qualities are not available. The V end gives up 2 bases and the J end 12 bases, leaving 9 bases in the junction not matched to a gene. CDR1 and CDR2 are read off the germline V gene as KGHSH and LQKENI. Taken from cysteine to phenylalanine, the CDR3 has 13 residues. The DNA shown is the 39-base CDR3, in frame from base 1. Collaborating institutions collected whole blood in K2EDTA tubes following their own protocols. Collaborator samples were shipped for TCRbeta analysis as frozen whole blood, isolated PBMCs, or DNA extracted from either sample type.

The sequencing sample was made of peripheral blood. The receptor chain draws on TRBV18 and TRBJ1-1, with 7 middle bases fitting TRBD1. This TCR derives from a man in his late teens or twenties with active or convalescent COVID-19. The CDR3 amino acid sequence is: CASSPDRVRWTFF. The nucleotide sequence reads as follows: TGTGCCAGCTCACCAGACAGGGTTCGTTGGACTTTCTTT.